This T cell receptor beta chain was captured by sequencing in a study of OX40 agonist ivuxolimab in advanced cancers. Points from the study as a whole: Some patients who did not respond also had low normalized T-cell clonal expansion. The CD4+ and CD8+ T cells in the blood had expanded clonally by week 6 at 0.1 to 3.0 mg/kg. CD8+ T cells showed, on average, more clonal expansion than CD4+ cells. Which antigen the expanded peripheral T cells recognized is unknown.

This clone was observed a handful of times. The antigen remains undetermined. Using immunoSEQ multiplex PCR, the repertoire was profiled, and TCRdb retains in-frame clones only, with some absent. The sample contains roughly 80,000 clones, around 85% of which appear only once. Germline V CDR1 and CDR2: MRHNA, SNTAGT. There are 17 residues in the CDR3. V was pared by 7 bases and J by 3 bases, with 16 bases of the junction left unmatched. The receptor was derived from an adult with an advanced solid tumor such as melanoma, head and neck, liver or kidney cancer. This specimen consisted of CD4+ or CD8+ T cells sorted from blood, obtained in a trial of the OX40 agonist ivuxolimab. V is TRBV6-4 and J is TRBJ2-3; 7 bases fit TRBD1. CDR3 DNA: TGTGCCAGCACCCTCCTAGGGGCAGGGGGTAGGACAGATACGCAGTATTTT. Translating it yields CASTLLGAGGRTDTQYF.